The rows below give T cell receptor beta chains drawn from one sample of a study of T-cell reconstitution after alpha-beta-depleted transplantation in children. Each CDR3 protein gets one entry after TCRdb re-called the PCR reads with MiXCR. The data contain 420,000 or so distinct CDR3 sequences, about 11% of them singletons. The source material was PBMCs from the stem cell graft donor, sampled from the stem cell graft. Receptor source: a human donor who donated a stem cell graft to a child with acute myeloid leukemia. Each CDR3 is given with its conserved first and last residue. D genes are given only for firm matches. Rows may omit the clone size; those that give it use once, few, many or a size class.

CDR3: CASSEQRNTDTQYF; DNA: TGTGCCAGCAGTGAACAGCGGAACACAGATACGCAGTATTTT; J: TRBJ2-3; V: TRBV2; size: NA; D: NA
CDR3: CASSVGSRGLAEYNEQFF; DNA: TGTGCCAGCAGCGTAGGTAGTAGGGGACTAGCGGAGTACAATGAGCAGTTCTTC; J: TRBJ2-1; V: TRBV9; size: NA; D: TRBD2
CDR3: CSVNREPTDTQYF; DNA: TGCAGCGTGAACAGGGAGCCCACAGATACGCAGTATTTT; J: TRBJ2-3; V: TRBV29-1; size: many; D: NA
CDR3: CASSLRTGGSETQYF; DNA: TGTGCCAGCTCACTACGGACAGGGGGGAGCGAGACCCAGTACTTC; J: TRBJ2-5; V: TRBV18; size: few; D: TRBD1
CDR3: CASRLQGRTEAFF; DNA: TGCGCCAGCAGGTTGCAAGGTAGGACTGAAGCTTTCTTT; J: TRBJ1-1; V: TRBV5-1; size: few; D: NA
CDR3: CSAGVGGQETQYF; DNA: TGCAGCGCGGGGGTGGGAGGCCAAGAGACCCAGTACTTC; J: TRBJ2-5; V: TRBV29-1; size: NA; D: NA
CDR3: CASSFMRGDSNQPQHF; DNA: TGTGCCAGCAGCTTTATGAGGGGCGACAGCAATCAGCCCCAGCATTTT; J: TRBJ1-5; V: TRBV7-2; size: few; D: NA
CDR3: CASSPGTPMGPDTQYF; DNA: TGTGCCAGCAGCCCCGGGACACCCATGGGACCAGATACGCAGTATTTT; J: TRBJ2-3; V: TRBV7-3; size: NA; D: NA
CDR3: CASSLVPIIFSGANVLTF; DNA: TGCGCCAGCAGCTTGGTCCCCATTATCTTCTCTGGGGCCAACGTCCTGACTTTC; J: TRBJ2-6; V: TRBV5-1; size: NA; D: NA
CDR3: CASSQDTRLPYEQYF; DNA: TGTGCCAGCAGCCAAGATACTCGGCTTCCCTACGAGCAGTACTTC; J: TRBJ2-7; V: TRBV3-1; size: few; D: NA
CDR3: CSVVPLAKNIQYF; DNA: TGCAGCGTTGTGCCACTAGCCAAAAACATTCAGTACTTC; J: TRBJ2-4; V: TRBV29-1; size: few; D: NA
CDR3: CASSLQGKDDNEQFF; DNA: TGTGCCAGCAGCCTCCAGGGAAAAGACGACAATGAGCAGTTCTTC; J: TRBJ2-1; V: TRBV7-9; size: NA; D: NA
CDR3: CASTLLGQGNTGELFF; DNA: TGTGCCAGCACTTTACTTGGACAGGGGAACACCGGGGAGCTGTTTTTT; J: TRBJ2-2; V: TRBV6-5; size: NA; D: TRBD1
CDR3: CASSEGLAGANEQFF; DNA: TGTGCCAGCAGTGAAGGTCTAGCGGGGGCCAATGAGCAGTTCTTC; J: TRBJ2-1; V: TRBV25-1; size: NA; D: TRBD2
CDR3: CSAKILAGETQYF; DNA: TGCAGTGCAAAAATACTAGCGGGTGAGACCCAGTACTTC; J: TRBJ2-5; V: TRBV20-1; size: many; D: TRBD2
CDR3: CASSPELAGGFYEQYF; DNA: TGCGCCAGCAGCCCGGAACTAGCGGGAGGTTTCTACGAGCAGTACTTC; J: TRBJ2-7; V: TRBV5-1; size: many; D: TRBD2
CDR3: CASSYSSAGELFF; DNA: TGTGCCAGCAGTTACAGTAGTGCCGGGGAGCTGTTTTTT; J: TRBJ2-2; V: TRBV6-5; size: few; D: NA
CDR3: CSVYLGQGEYEQYF; DNA: TGCAGCGTTTACCTAGGACAGGGAGAATACGAGCAGTACTTC; J: TRBJ2-7; V: TRBV29-1; size: few; D: TRBD1
CDR3: CAINDRDDGYTF; DNA: TGTGCCATCAACGACAGGGATGATGGCTACACCTTC; J: TRBJ1-2; V: TRBV10-3; size: many; D: TRBD1
CDR3: CASSEYRAGANVLTF; DNA: TGTGCCAGCAGTGAATATAGGGCTGGGGCCAACGTCCTGACTTTC; J: TRBJ2-6; V: TRBV25-1; size: NA; D: NA
CDR3: CASSQDEIAGDTQYF; DNA: TGCGCCAGCAGCCAAGATGAGATAGCGGGAGATACGCAGTATTTT; J: TRBJ2-3; V: TRBV4-1; size: NA; D: TRBD2
CDR3: CAISAPGAGEAFF; DNA: TGTGCCATCAGCGCCCCAGGAGCGGGTGAAGCTTTCTTT; J: TRBJ1-1; V: TRBV10-3; size: many; D: NA
CDR3: CSVKDRVGNEQFF; DNA: TGCAGCGTCAAGGACAGGGTGGGCAATGAGCAGTTCTTC; J: TRBJ2-1; V: TRBV29-1; size: many; D: TRBD1
CDR3: CASSELAGRINTDTQYF; DNA: TGTGCCAGCAGCGAGTTAGCGGGGAGGATCAACACAGATACGCAGTATTTT; J: TRBJ2-3; V: TRBV9; size: few; D: TRBD2
CDR3: CASSQESESTAYEQYF; DNA: TGCGCCAGCAGCCAAGAATCCGAGAGTACGGCCTACGAGCAGTACTTC; J: TRBJ2-7; V: TRBV4-1; size: few; D: NA